This T cell receptor beta chain came from a study of cytomegalovirus exposure and HLA in healthy donors. Trimming took off 4 bases at V and 9 bases at J, with 14 bases between the two ends. Germline V gene data show CDR1 as SGHNT and CDR2 as YYREEE (reference sequence). This CDR3 has 14 amino acids. General study points: Per published reports, the classifier diagnosed cytomegalovirus status with high specificity and sensitivity. Most TCR beta V segments were productive about 90% or about 30% of the time in an earlier analysis.

As for this clone: Its antigen remains unidentified.

The PCR used 60 Vbeta and 13 Jbeta primers. This table comes from immunoSEQ multiplex PCR, and its TCRdb copy is limited to in-frame clones, with some not included. The data show some 160,000 clones, with 77% seen just once and 1.5% to 2% held by the top ten. The source material was PBMCs. The sequence derives from a woman aged 25 to 45 in good health and CMV-seronegative. The chain joins TRBV5-4 to TRBJ1-6, with TRBD1 as a possible D gene (5 bases). The CDR3 DNA follows: TGTGCCAGCAGCCGGAAGGGGTGGGGTTCACCCCTCCACTTT. This gives the protein CASSRKGWGSPLHF.